Detailed here is one T cell receptor beta chain. The antigen this receptor binds is unknown. Base quality data are lacking; no much larger clone is found one base away. The CDR3 regions of human TCRbeta chains were analyzed by immunosequencing. The authors' analysis ran thus. Repertoire TCRs were matched against a reference library of SARS-CoV-2-specific TCRs generated with the MIRA antigen-specificity platform. Breadth was defined as the fraction of unique TCRs that were SARS-CoV-2-associated. Depth was defined as the fraction of total T cells that were SARS-CoV-2-associated. Each spike-specific TCR was assigned to its reactive spike region and to a CD4 or CD8 class using the MIRA data. Log10-transformed breadth and depth values were compared by one-way ANOVA with Sidak's multiple comparisons tests. Imported from immuneACCESS, the table was reduced by TCRdb to in-frame sequences with V and J called. These copies leave out some clones; in studies compared against another copy, an unresolved V gene accounts for under half, and the cause of the remainder is not known. V, J and clone size derive from that table, while D and trimming were established from the DNA sequence. The sample has some 110,000 clones on record, more than 80% of them singletons. 3.5% to 5.5% of the sample is in the top ten clones.

The sample's time point label is to be understood as: about 28 days (+/-7) after the second vaccine dose. Because spike-specific TCR depth and breadth did not differ between the two schedules, AZD1222 recipients who got a second dose at roughly 4 weeks were pooled with those who got a second dose at roughly 12 weeks. Vaccinee samples came from UK trials COV001 and COV002, including a single-blind randomized controlled phase 2/3 trial of AZD1222 (ChAdOx1 nCoV-19) in healthy adults. For TCRbeta chain sequencing, PBMC samples were collected from trial participants at day 0 and at day 28 after the second dose. This specimen belongs to a study of T cell responses to AZD1222 COVID-19 vaccine (TCRdb year 2021). For context, the study as a whole: A total of 233 trial participants underwent TCR sequencing, of whom about 210 had received two doses of AZD1222 and some 26 had received two doses of the MenACWY control vaccine. Trial participants were enrolled into age subgroups of 18-55, 56-69 and 70-plus years, which contained about 160, 30 and 59 TCR-sequenced participants, respectively.

From the cysteine through the phenylalanine, the CDR3 covers 12 amino acids. The kept DNA is CDR3 alone, 36 bases in frame from the first base. Looking up the germline V gene yields CDR1 KGHSH and CDR2 LQKENI. Relative to germline, V is 8 bases shorter and J is 4 bases shorter, with 11 bases between their ends. What the authors observed across the whole study: Most participants were white British and females outnumbered males, and the authors suggested that clonal diversity may have been underestimated. The whole spike protein was spanned by vaccine-associated CD4 TCRs, and dominant responses were seen in regions 160-218 and 743-854. Reportedly, close to half of the unique spike-specific TCRs recognized epitopes lying outside the regions that are mutated in the B.1.351 and B.1.1.7 variants. Because no day 14 peak-response samples were available, repertoires were characterized only after the peak T cell response. In the small 56-69-year group, the increase in depth fell short of significance, most likely because of low power. A significant rise in spike-specific TCR breadth and depth was observed after two AZD1222 doses relative to day 0 and relative to MenACWY recipients. Only six or seven AZD1222 recipients were SARS-CoV-2 seropositive at baseline, limiting conclusions about previously exposed vaccinees.

Sequencing was performed on peripheral blood, taken 28 days after the second AZD1222 dose. Recombination joined TRBV18 with TRBJ2-5; no D gene call is confident. The sequence was collected from an adult who received the AZD1222 COVID-19 vaccine. The CDR3 protein: CASRPFGETQYF. The DNA reads TGTGCCAGCCGACCGTTCGGAGAGACCCAGTACTTC.